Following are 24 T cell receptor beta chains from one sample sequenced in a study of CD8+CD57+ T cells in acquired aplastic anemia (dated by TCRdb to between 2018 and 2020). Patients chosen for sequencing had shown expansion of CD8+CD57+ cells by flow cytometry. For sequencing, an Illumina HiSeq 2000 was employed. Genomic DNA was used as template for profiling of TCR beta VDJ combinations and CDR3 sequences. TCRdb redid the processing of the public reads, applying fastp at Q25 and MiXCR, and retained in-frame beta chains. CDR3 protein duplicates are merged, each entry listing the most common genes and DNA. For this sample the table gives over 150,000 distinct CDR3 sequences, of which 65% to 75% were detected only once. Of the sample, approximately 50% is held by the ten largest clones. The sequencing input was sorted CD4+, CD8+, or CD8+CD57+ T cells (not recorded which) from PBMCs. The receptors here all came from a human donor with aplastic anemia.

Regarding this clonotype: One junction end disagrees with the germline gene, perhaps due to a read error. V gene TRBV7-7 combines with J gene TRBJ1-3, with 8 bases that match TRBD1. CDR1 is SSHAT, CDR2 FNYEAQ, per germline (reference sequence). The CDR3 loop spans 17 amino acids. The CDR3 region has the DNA TGTGCTAGCAGCTTACGGGACAGGTCGAGCTCCGGAAACACCATATATTTT. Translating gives CASSLRDRSSSGNTIYF.

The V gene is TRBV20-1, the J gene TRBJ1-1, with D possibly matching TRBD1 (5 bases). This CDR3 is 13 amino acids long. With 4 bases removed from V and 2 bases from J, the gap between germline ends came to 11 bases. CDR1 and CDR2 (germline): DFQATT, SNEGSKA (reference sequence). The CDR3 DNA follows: TGCAGTGCTATGGCAGACAGCAACACTGAAGCTTTCTTT. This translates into CSAMADSNTEAFF.

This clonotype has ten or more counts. The DNA for the CDR3 is TGTGCCACCAGCAGAGGGACCACGGGAGATTCACCCCTCCACTTT. This codes for CATSRGTTGDSPLHF. V and J are TRBV15 and TRBJ1-6; D is uncertain. Germline V gene sequence: CDR1 LNHNV, CDR2 YYDKDF (reference sequence). Trimming left V 1 base short and J 8 bases short, with 12 bases between. The CDR3 loop spans 15 amino acids. The full variable domain, in which reference TRBV15 and TRBJ1-6 provide the parts outside the CDR3, is DAMVIQNPRYQVTQFGKPVTLSCSQTLNHNVMYWYQQKSSQAPKLLFHYYDKDFNNEADTPDNFQSRRPNTSFCFLDIRSPGLGDTAMYLCATSRGTTGDSPLHFGNGTRLTVT.

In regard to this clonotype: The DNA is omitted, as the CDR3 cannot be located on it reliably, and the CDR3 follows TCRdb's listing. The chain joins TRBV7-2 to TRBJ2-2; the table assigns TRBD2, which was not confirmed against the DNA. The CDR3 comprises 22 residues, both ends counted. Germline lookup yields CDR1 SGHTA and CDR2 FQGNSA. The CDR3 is CASSFYICSARAPGLDTGELFF.

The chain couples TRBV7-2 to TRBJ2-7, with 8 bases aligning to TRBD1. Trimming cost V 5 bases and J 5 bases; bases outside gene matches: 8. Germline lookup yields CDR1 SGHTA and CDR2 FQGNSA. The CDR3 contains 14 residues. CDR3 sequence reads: CASSARQGRDEQYF. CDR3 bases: TGTGCCAGCAGCGCCAGACAGGGGCGGGACGAGCAGTACTTC.

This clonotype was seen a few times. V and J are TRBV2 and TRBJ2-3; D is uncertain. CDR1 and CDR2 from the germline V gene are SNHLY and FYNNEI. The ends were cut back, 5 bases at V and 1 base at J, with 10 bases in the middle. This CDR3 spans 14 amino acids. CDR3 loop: CASSQSVGTDTQYF. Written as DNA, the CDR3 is TGTGCCAGCAGTCAGTCGGTGGGCACAGATACGCAGTATTTT. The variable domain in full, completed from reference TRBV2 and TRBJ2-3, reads EPEVTQTPSHQVTQMGQEVILRCVPISNHLYFYWYRQILGQKVEFLVSFYNNEISEKSEIFDDQFSVERPDGSNFTLKIRSTKLEDSAMYFCASSQSVGTDTQYFGPGTRLTVL.

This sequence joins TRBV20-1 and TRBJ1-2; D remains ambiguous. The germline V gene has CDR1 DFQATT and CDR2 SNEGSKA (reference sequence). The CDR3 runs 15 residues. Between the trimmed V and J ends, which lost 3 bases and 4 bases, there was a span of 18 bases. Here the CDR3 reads CSASSPSGGVYGYTF. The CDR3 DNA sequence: TGCAGTGCTAGCTCTCCGTCGGGAGGTGTCTATGGCTACACCTTC.

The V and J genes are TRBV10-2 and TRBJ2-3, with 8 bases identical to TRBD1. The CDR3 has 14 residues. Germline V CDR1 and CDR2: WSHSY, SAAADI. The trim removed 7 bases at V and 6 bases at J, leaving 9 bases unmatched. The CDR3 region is CASTGQGRGDTQYF. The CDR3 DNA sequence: TGCGCCAGCACTGGACAGGGTCGTGGGGATACGCAGTATTTT.

CDR3 coding DNA: TGTGCCATCACCGTCGGGTCTGGGGCCAACGTCCTGACTTTC. Encoded protein: CAITVGSGANVLTF. The V and J genes are TRBV15 and TRBJ2-6; D is undetermined. V lost 10 bases and J lost 1, with 11 bases in between. CDR1 and CDR2 (germline): LNHNV, YYDKDF (reference sequence). CDR3 length: 14 amino acids.

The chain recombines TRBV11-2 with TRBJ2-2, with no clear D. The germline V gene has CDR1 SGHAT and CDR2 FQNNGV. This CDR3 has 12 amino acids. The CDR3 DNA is TGTGCGGAGCCGGCACGGACCGGGGAGCTGTTTTTT. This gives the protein CAEPARTGELFF.

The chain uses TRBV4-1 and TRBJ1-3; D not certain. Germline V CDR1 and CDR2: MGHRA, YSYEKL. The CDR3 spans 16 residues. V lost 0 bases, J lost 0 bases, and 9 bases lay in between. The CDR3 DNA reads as TGCGCCAGCAGCCAAGATCGCGGTTTCTCTGGAAACACCATATATTTT. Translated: CASSQDRGFSGNTIYF.

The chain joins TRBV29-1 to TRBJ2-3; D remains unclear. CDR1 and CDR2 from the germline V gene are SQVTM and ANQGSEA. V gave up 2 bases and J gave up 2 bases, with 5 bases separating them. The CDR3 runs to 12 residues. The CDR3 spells CSVEQNTDTQYF. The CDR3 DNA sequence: TGCAGCGTTGAACAGAACACAGATACGCAGTATTTT.

In DNA, the CDR3 is TGCAGTGCTTCGACTACCTTTCACGAGCAGTACTTC. This gives the protein CSASTTFHEQYF. The genes are TRBV20-1 and TRBJ2-7; tentatively, D is TRBD2 (5 bases). The V end was cut by 5 bases, the J end by 5 bases, with 13 bases between. The CDR3 extends over 12 amino acids. Germline values: CDR1 DFQATT, CDR2 SNEGSKA (reference sequence).

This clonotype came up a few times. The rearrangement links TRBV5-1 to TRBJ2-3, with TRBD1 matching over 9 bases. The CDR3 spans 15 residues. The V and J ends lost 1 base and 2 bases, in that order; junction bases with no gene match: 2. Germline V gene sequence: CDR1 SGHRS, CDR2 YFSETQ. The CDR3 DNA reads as TGCGCCAGCAGCTTGCGGGACAGGGACACAGATACGCAGTATTTT. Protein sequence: CASSLRDRDTDTQYF.

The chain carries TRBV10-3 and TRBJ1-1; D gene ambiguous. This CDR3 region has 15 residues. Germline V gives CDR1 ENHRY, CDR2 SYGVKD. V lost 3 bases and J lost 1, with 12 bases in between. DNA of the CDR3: TGTGCCATCAGTGATGGGTACATCACGAACACTGAAGCTTTCTTT. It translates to CAISDGYITNTEAFF.

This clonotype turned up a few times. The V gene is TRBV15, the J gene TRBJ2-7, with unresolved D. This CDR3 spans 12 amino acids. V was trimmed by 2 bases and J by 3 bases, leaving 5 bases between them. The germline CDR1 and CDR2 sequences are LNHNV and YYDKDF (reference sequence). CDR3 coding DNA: TGTGCCACCAGCAGAACGAACTACGAGCAGTACTTC. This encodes CATSRTNYEQYF.

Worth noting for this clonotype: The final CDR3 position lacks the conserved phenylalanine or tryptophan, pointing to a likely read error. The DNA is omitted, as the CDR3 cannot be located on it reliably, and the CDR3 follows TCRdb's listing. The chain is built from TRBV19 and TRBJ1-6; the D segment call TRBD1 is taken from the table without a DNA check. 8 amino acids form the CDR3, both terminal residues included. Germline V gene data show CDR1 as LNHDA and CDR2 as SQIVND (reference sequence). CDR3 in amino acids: CASSNPET.

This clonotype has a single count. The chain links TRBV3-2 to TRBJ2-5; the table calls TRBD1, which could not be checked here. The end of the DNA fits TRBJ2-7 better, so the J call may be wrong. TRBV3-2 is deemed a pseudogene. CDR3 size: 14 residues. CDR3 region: CASSSWTGKYEQYF. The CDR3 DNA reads TGTGCCAGCAGTTCTTGGACAGGGAAATACGAGCAGTACTTC.

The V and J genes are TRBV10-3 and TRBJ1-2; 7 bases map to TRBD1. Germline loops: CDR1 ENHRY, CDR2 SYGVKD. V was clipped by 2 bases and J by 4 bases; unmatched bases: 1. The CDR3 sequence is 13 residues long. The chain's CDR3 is CAISEDRVYGYTF. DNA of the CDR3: TGTGCCATCAGTGAGGACAGGGTCTATGGCTACACCTTC.

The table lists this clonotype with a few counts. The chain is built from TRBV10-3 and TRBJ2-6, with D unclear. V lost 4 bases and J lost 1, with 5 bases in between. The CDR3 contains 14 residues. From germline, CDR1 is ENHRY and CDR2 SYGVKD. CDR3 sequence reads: CAISVVSGANVLTF. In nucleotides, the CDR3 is TGTGCCATCAGTGTGGTGTCTGGGGCCAACGTCCTGACTTTC.

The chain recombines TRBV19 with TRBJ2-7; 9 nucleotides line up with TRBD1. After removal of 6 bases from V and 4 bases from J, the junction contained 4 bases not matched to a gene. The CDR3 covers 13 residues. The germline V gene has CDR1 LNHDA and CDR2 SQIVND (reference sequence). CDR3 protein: CASRTTGGYEQYV. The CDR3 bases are TGTGCCAGTAGAACGACAGGGGGATACGAGCAGTACGTC.

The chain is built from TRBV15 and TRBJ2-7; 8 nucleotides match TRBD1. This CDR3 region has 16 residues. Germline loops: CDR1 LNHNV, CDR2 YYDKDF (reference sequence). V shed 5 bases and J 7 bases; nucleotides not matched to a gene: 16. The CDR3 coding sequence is TGTGCCACCAGCCCCAACCCGGGACAGGTTGGTCGGGAGCAGTACTTC. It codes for CATSPNPGQVGREQYF.

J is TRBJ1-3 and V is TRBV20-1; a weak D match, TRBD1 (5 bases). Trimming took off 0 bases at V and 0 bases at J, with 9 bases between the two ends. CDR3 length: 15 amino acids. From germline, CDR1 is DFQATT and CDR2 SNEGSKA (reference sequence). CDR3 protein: CSARDVDSSGNTIYF. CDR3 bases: TGCAGTGCTAGAGACGTAGACAGCTCTGGAAACACCATATATTTT.

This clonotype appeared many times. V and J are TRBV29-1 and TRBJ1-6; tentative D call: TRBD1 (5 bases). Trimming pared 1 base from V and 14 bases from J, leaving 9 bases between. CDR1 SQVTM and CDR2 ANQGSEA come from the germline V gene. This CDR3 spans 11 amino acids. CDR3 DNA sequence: TGCAGCGTTGAAGTCGGGACGTCCCTCCACTTT. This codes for CSVEVGTSLHF.